These 25 T cell receptor beta chains originate from one sample sequenced in a study of T-cell memory formation after mild COVID-19. In TCRdb, the 5' RACE reads were re-called with MiXCR into one record per CDR3 protein. The sample lists 350,000 to 450,000 distinct CDR3 sequences, 20% to 25% occurring once. The sample taken for sequencing was PBMCs or a T cell subset sorted from them (not recorded which). The receptors originated from an adult woman who had mild COVID-19 (a few samples of this study predate the infection). Cell type and time point are not known.

This chain connects TRBV7-2 to TRBJ2-5; 8 nucleotides line up with TRBD2. Germline CDR1 SGHTA, CDR2 FQGNSA. With V trimmed by 1 base and J by 1 base, 11 bases remained unmatched. This CDR3 region has 18 residues. The DNA of the CDR3 is TGTGCCAGCAGCTTAGACCTAACTAGCGGAGAGGGCCAAGAGACCCAGTACTTC. This encodes CASSLDLTSGEGQETQYF.

This chain connects TRBV15 to TRBJ2-2, with a tentative D call TRBD2 (5 bases). This CDR3 region has 18 residues. CDR1 is LNHNV and CDR2 is YYDKDF in the germline V gene (reference sequence). Trimming removed 1 base from V and 6 bases from J, with 21 bases in between. The CDR3 region is CATSRGQRKSPLAGELFF. CDR3 DNA: TGTGCCACCAGCAGAGGCCAACGAAAAAGCCCACTAGCCGGGGAGCTGTTTTTT.

The chain combines TRBV4-3 with TRBJ2-7, with TRBD2 identical over 7 bases. Germline assignment: CDR1 LGHNA and CDR2 YSLEER. V lost 0 bases and J lost 5; bases outside the gene matches: 10. This CDR3 spans 16 amino acids. CDR3: CASSQDQVRAGNEQYF. CDR3 coding DNA: TGCGCCAGCAGCCAAGACCAGGTCAGAGCGGGAAACGAGCAGTACTTC.

This chain links TRBV12-3 or TRBV12-4 with TRBJ2-7; 8 bases match TRBD1. V lost 3 bases and J lost 4; bases outside the gene matches: 8. This CDR3 is built from 15 residues. The CDR3 DNA reads as TGTGCCAGCAGTTTCTGGGCAGGGGGCGGATACGAGCAGTACTTC. Amino acids: CASSFWAGGGYEQYF.

This clonotype was recorded a few times. The chain joins TRBV5-1 to TRBJ1-2; TRBD1 aligns across 8 bases. This CDR3 has 13 residues. Germline V CDR1 and CDR2: SGHRS, YFSETQ. The trim removed 4 bases at V and 11 bases at J, leaving 10 bases unmatched. DNA for the CDR3: TGCGCCAGCAGCCACCGACAGGGGACGGGATACACCTTC. This encodes CASSHRQGTGYTF.

The genes are TRBV6-6 and TRBJ2-2; D not resolved. Trimming removed 2 bases at V and 4 bases at J, with 17 bases between. The CDR3 runs 17 residues. Germline V gene sequence: CDR1 MNHNY, CDR2 SVGAGI (reference sequence). CDR3 residues: CASSYPVVFGATGELFF. The CDR3 DNA follows: TGTGCCAGCAGTTACCCTGTTGTTTTCGGTGCCACCGGGGAGCTGTTTTTT.

V and J are TRBV10-3 and TRBJ1-6; 7 bases align to TRBD1. From germline, CDR1 is ENHRY and CDR2 SYGVKD. V lost 10 bases, J lost 5 bases, and 8 bases stayed unmatched. CDR3 length: 14 amino acids. The DNA for the CDR3 is TGTGCCAACAGAGGGACAGCCGATAATTCACCCCTCCACTTT. Its protein is CANRGTADNSPLHF.

This clonotype was observed a handful of times. The chain has TRBV2 and TRBJ2-7; 11 bases align to TRBD1. The germline CDR1 and CDR2 sequences are SNHLY and FYNNEI. Trimming removed 11 bases from V and 4 bases from J; junction bases left unmatched: 7. The CDR3 contains 13 residues. CDR3 loop: CAGWTGGRYEQYF. The CDR3 nucleotides are TGTGCCGGATGGACAGGGGGCAGGTACGAGCAGTACTTC.

This clonotype was seen only a few times. A much larger clone lies one base from this, so it may be a read error. V and J are TRBV5-1 and TRBJ2-2; D ambiguous. Germline V gene sequence: CDR1 SGHRS, CDR2 YFSETQ. CDR3 length: 12 residues. Between the trimmed V and J ends, which lost 0 bases and 6 bases, there was a span of 3 bases. The CDR3 nucleotides read TGCGCCAGCAGCTTGGACCCCGGGGAGCTGTTTTTT. It yields the protein CASSLDPGELFF.

V is TRBV7-9 and J is TRBJ2-5; TRBD2 agrees at 10 bases. V trimming: 5 bases; J trimming: 5 bases; junction bases outside the gene matches: 5. Germline loops: CDR1 SEHNR, CDR2 FQNEAQ (reference sequence). The CDR3 contains 14 residues. CDR3 sequence: CASSTPGLAETQYF. The CDR3, as DNA: TGTGCCAGCAGCACCCCGGGACTAGCGGAGACCCAGTACTTC. Full variable domain (outside the CDR3, taken from reference TRBV7-9 and TRBJ2-5): DTGVSQNPRHKITKRGQNVTFRCDPISEHNRLYWYRQTLGQGPEFLTYFQNEAQLEKSRLLSDRFSAERPKGSFSTLEIQRTEQGDSAMYLCASSTPGLAETQYFGPGTRLLVL.

V and J are TRBV5-1 and TRBJ2-1, with no clear D. The CDR3 totals 14 residues. Germline V CDR1 and CDR2: SGHRS, YFSETQ. Trimming pared 8 bases from V and 2 bases from J, leaving 14 bases between. The CDR3 DNA sequence: TGCGCCAGTCTCGGTCTAGAGACCTACAATGAGCAGTTCTTC. Translated: CASLGLETYNEQFF.

Only one count was recorded for this clonotype. At one of its ends the junction is not consistent with the germline gene, which may arise from a read error. The chain couples TRBV20-1 to TRBJ2-3; 7 bases are a match to TRBD2. The CDR3 length is 16 residues. The germline CDR1 and CDR2 sequences are DFQATT and SNEGSKA (reference sequence). CDR3: CSSRRSSGIRADTQYF. CDR3 DNA sequence: TGCAGTTCTAGAAGATCGAGCGGGATTCGTGCAGATACGCAGTATTTT.

This clonotype was counted only a few times. The chain couples TRBV9 to TRBJ2-2; D uncertain. Germline values: CDR1 SGDLS, CDR2 YYNGEE. V was pared by 0 bases and J by 1 base, with 10 bases between. The CDR3 consists of 16 residues. CDR3 region: CASSVVQIENTGELFF. The CDR3 coding sequence is TGTGCCAGCAGCGTAGTGCAGATTGAGAACACCGGGGAGCTGTTTTTT. Complete variable domain (other parts from reference TRBV9 and TRBJ2-2): DSGVTQTPKHLITATGQRVTLRCSPRSGDLSVYWYQQSLDQGLQFLIQYYNGEERAKGNILERFSAQQFPDLHSELNLSSLELGDSALYFCASSVVQIENTGELFFGEGSRLTVL.

V usage is TRBV9 and J usage is TRBJ1-2, with a tentative D call TRBD1 (6 bases). V lost 0 bases to trimming and J lost 4 bases, with 13 bases between them. This CDR3 region has 15 residues. The germline gives CDR1 SGDLS, CDR2 YYNGEE. This CDR3 reads CASSVDRGAGYGYTF. CDR3 sequence (DNA): TGTGCCAGCAGCGTAGATCGGGGGGCAGGCTATGGCTACACCTTC.

The rearrangement links TRBV11-2 to TRBJ2-5; tentatively, D is TRBD2 (6 bases). The ends were cut back, 1 base at V and 2 bases at J, with 17 bases in the middle. From germline, CDR1 is SGHAT and CDR2 FQNNGV. The CDR3 is 17 residues long. The CDR3 sequence: CASSLGEAGNLQETQYF. CDR3 coding DNA: TGTGCCAGCAGCTTAGGGGAGGCAGGGAACCTTCAAGAGACCCAGTACTTC.

This rearrangement joins TRBV10-3 to TRBJ2-1; D is ambiguous. Trimming cost V 3 bases and J 5 bases, with 14 bases left between them. The germline V gene has CDR1 ENHRY and CDR2 SYGVKD. The CDR3 spans 15 residues. The CDR3 region has the DNA TGTGCCATCAGTGATCCCTCGGACCTGAACAATGAGCAGTTCTTC. Encoded protein: CAISDPSDLNNEQFF.

The table lists this clonotype with a few counts. J is TRBJ2-1 and V is TRBV7-2; D gene ambiguous. Looked up from germline, CDR1 is SGHTA and CDR2 is FQGNSA. Trimming shortened V by 5 bases and J by 0 bases, and 11 bases separated the two germline ends. CDR3 size: 15 residues. CDR3 sequence (DNA): TGTGCCAGCAGCCAGTACAGAAGCTCCTACAATGAGCAGTTCTTC. It encodes CASSQYRSSYNEQFF.

The rearrangement joins TRBV24-1 to TRBJ2-1, with 9 bases that match TRBD2. This CDR3 has 15 amino acids. V lost 0 bases, J lost 6 bases, and 2 bases stayed unmatched. Germline V gene lookup returns CDR1 KGHDR and CDR2 SFDVKD. Here the CDR3 reads CATSDLRTSANEQFF. CDR3 coding DNA: TGTGCCACCAGTGATTTGAGGACTAGCGCCAATGAGCAGTTCTTC.

The chain joins TRBV19 to TRBJ1-1, with no clear D. The V end was cut by 3 bases, the J end by 1 base, with 3 bases between. CDR3 length: 12 residues. The germline V gene has CDR1 LNHDA and CDR2 SQIVND (reference sequence). CDR3 nucleotides: TGTGCCAGTAGTATTTCGAACACTGAAGCTTTCTTT. It is translated as CASSISNTEAFF.

The V call is TRBV19, the J call TRBJ2-3; 9 bases agree with TRBD1. V was clipped by 3 bases and J by 8 bases; unmatched bases: 3. The CDR3 contains 13 residues. Germline V gene data show CDR1 as LNHDA and CDR2 as SQIVND (reference sequence). DNA for the CDR3: TGTGCCAGTAGTATCCCGGGACAGGGTACGCAGTATTTT. It is translated as CASSIPGQGTQYF.

In its sample, this clonotype was seen many times. The V and J genes are TRBV6-5 and TRBJ2-5; D gene ambiguous. Germline loops: CDR1 MNHEY, CDR2 SVGAGI. This CDR3 has 13 amino acids. V lost 5 bases and J 2 bases, leaving 9 bases between the germline ends. CDR3 loop: CASSHQPQETQYF. As DNA, the CDR3 is TGTGCCAGCAGTCACCAACCACAAGAGACCCAGTACTTC.

The J gene is TRBJ2-7, the V gene TRBV3-1, with D possibly being TRBD2 (6 bases). The CDR3 spans 15 residues. Trimming stripped 4 bases from V and 5 bases from J, with 18 bases between. Germline CDR1 reads LGHDT; CDR2 reads YNNKEL (reference sequence). The CDR3 DNA is TGTGCCAGCAGCCGTGGATGGAGGGATCCTGACGAGCAGTACTTC. Translating it yields CASSRGWRDPDEQYF.

This clonotype was observed a few times. The chain recombines TRBV7-9 with TRBJ2-3; 14 nucleotides match TRBD2. Germline V gene lookup returns CDR1 SEHNR and CDR2 FQNEAQ (reference sequence). CDR3 length equals 22 residues. The J segment lost 0 bases and the V segment lost 4 bases, leaving 18 bases of the junction unmatched. This chain's CDR3 is CASSSEGKRGTSGGQSTDTQYF. The CDR3 bases are TGTGCCAGCAGCTCCGAGGGGAAGAGGGGGACTAGCGGGGGACAAAGCACAGATACGCAGTATTTT.

This clonotype was seen more than once but under ten times. The chain employs TRBV5-1 and TRBJ2-3; D is unresolved. Trimming shortened V by 2 bases and J by 1 base, and 11 bases separated the two germline ends. Germline CDR1 reads SGHRS; CDR2 reads YFSETQ. The CDR3 is made up of 15 amino acids. The CDR3 nucleotides read TGCGCCAGCAGCTTCGGAAGTCGGCGCACAGATACGCAGTATTTT. Translating it yields CASSFGSRRTDTQYF. The whole variable domain, remainder taken from reference TRBV5-1 and TRBJ2-3, is KAGVTQTPRYLIKTRGQQVTLSCSPISGHRSVSWYQQTPGQGLQFLFEYFSETQRNKGNFPGRFSGRQFSNSRSEMNVSTLELGDSALYLCASSFGSRRTDTQYFGPGTRLTVL.

The chain couples TRBV12-3 or TRBV12-4 to TRBJ2-7; D may be TRBD2 (6 bases). The CDR3 spans 15 residues. Deletions cut 7 bases from V and 2 bases from J, with 18 bases between. CDR3 in amino acids: CASTPGGLGTYEQYF. CDR3 in DNA: TGTGCCAGCACCCCCGGAGGGTTAGGCACCTACGAGCAGTACTTC.